The sequence of this T cell receptor (beta chain) was determined in a study of CXCR3-negative and CXCR3-positive naive CD8 T cells. CDR1 MNHEY and CDR2 SVGEGT come from the germline V gene. The CDR3 sequence is 16 residues long. In preparing the TRB cDNA libraries, 5' RACE with UMI labels was used. TCRdb reprocessed the 5' RACE reads and keeps a single row for each CDR3 protein, giving no DNA. The table lists about 130,000 distinct CDR3 sequences. About this clonotype itself: The antigen remains undetermined.

Study results and limitations: Naive cells used TRBV-TRBJ genes in much the same way whether CXCR3-negative or CXCR3-positive; memory cells did not. When CXCR3-positive naive cells were set against CXCR3-negative naive cells, the former had more hydrophobic TRB CDR3s. Most assays used freshly isolated PBMCs, as cryopreservation partially reduced CXCR3.

Naive CD8+ T cells showed CD45RO-CCR7+CD27+CD95-. The chain recombines TRBV6-2 or TRBV6-3 with TRBJ2-7; absent DNA, TCRdb's TRBD2 call cannot be checked. This TCR derives from a human donor in good health. Some clones in this sample may be carry-over from other donors' samples. The sequenced material came from naive CXCR3- CD8+ T cells from blood. Subset indicated: CD45RO-CCR7+CD27+CD95- naive CD8+ T cells lacking CXCR3 (TNR3-). The CDR3 spells CASSYSAERGFYEQYF.